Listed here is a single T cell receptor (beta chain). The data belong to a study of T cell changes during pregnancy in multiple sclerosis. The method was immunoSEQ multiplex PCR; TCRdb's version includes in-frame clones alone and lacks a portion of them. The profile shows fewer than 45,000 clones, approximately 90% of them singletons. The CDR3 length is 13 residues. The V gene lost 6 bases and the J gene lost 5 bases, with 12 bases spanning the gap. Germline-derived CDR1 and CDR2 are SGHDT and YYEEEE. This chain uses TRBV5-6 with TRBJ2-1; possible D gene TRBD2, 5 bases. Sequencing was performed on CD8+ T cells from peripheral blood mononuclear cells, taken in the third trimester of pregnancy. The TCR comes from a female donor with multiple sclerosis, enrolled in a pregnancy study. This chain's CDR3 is CASTPGRNNEQFF. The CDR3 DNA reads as TGTGCCAGCACACCTGGGAGAAACAATGAGCAGTTCTTC.